This passage covers 11 T cell receptor beta chains from one sample sequenced in a study of blood T cell repertoires in COVID-19. Some clones are missing from TCRdb's copy, which holds only in-frame ones; the method was immunoSEQ multiplex PCR. The table records roughly 200,000 clones, around 87% of them present only once. The sample taken for sequencing was peripheral blood. The receptors come from a man between 45 and 60 years old with acute or convalescent COVID-19.

This clone was seen a single time. The chain has TRBV6-5 and TRBJ2-7, with TRBD1 identical over 8 bases. The J segment lost 5 bases and the V segment lost 5 bases, leaving 2 bases of the junction unmatched. Germline values: CDR1 MNHEY, CDR2 SVGAGI. This CDR3 has 12 residues. CDR3 region: CASSTTGDEQYF. The CDR3 DNA is TGTGCCAGCAGTACGACAGGGGACGAGCAGTACTTC.

The chain uses TRBV6-1 and TRBJ1-6, with 10 bases fitting TRBD1. Losses at the gene ends were 2 bases for V and 10 bases for J; bases not matched to a gene: 5. CDR1 is MNHNS and CDR2 is SASEGT in the germline V gene. CDR3 length equals 15 residues. The CDR3 protein is CASSEYGTGVSPLHF. The CDR3 nucleotides are TGTGCCAGCAGTGAATACGGGACAGGGGTCTCACCCCTCCACTTT.

The chain is built from TRBV11-3 and TRBJ2-1; 7 bases match TRBD2. Germline V gives CDR1 SGHNT, CDR2 YENEEA. CDR3 length: 15 residues. J was trimmed by 6 bases and V by 5 bases; bases with no gene match: 10. The CDR3 loop reads CASSETREIPNEQFF. DNA for the CDR3: TGTGCCAGCAGCGAGACGCGGGAGATTCCCAATGAGCAGTTCTTC.

This rearrangement joins TRBV9 to TRBJ1-5, with TRBD1 as a possible D gene (5 bases). Trimming cost V 4 bases and J 7 bases, with 9 bases left between them. CDR1 and CDR2 (germline): SGDLS, YYNGEE. The CDR3 totals 12 residues. The CDR3 region is CASSLGGQPQHF. The CDR3 nucleotides read TGTGCCAGCAGCCTCGGGGGACAGCCCCAGCATTTT. The full variable domain, rest sourced from reference TRBV9 and TRBJ1-5, is DSGVTQTPKHLITATGQRVTLRCSPRSGDLSVYWYQQSLDQGLQFLIQYYNGEERAKGNILERFSAQQFPDLHSELNLSSLELGDSALYFCASSLGGQPQHFGDGTRLSIL.

The V call is TRBV7-3, the J call TRBJ2-5; 8 positions match TRBD1. The CDR3 sequence is 14 residues long. Germline V gives CDR1 SGHTA, CDR2 FQGTGA. V dropped 5 bases and J dropped 5; count of bases not matched to a gene: 7. CDR3 amino acids: CASSQTGVGETQYF. CDR3 in DNA: TGTGCCAGCAGCCAGACAGGGGTAGGGGAGACCCAGTACTTC.

A word on this clone: This sample also contains other DNA sequences that code for the same CDR3. The rearrangement joins TRBV5-4 to TRBJ2-7; the match to TRBD2 covers 9 bases. V was pared by 0 bases and J by 4 bases, with 8 bases of the junction left unmatched. CDR1 is SGHNT, CDR2 YYREEE, per germline (reference sequence). This CDR3 spans 16 amino acids. The CDR3 DNA follows: TGTGCCAGCAGCTTGGATTTAGCGGGAGCAACATACGAGCAGTACTTC. Translated, it gives CASSLDLAGATYEQYF. Full variable domain (remainder filled in from reference TRBV5-4 and TRBJ2-7): ETGVTQSPTHLIKTRGQQVTLRCSSQSGHNTVSWYQQALGQGPQFIFQYYREEENGRGNFPPRFSGLQFPNYSSELNVNALELDDSALYLCASSLDLAGATYEQYFGPGTRLTVT.

The V call is TRBV28, the J call TRBJ1-5; possible D gene TRBD1, 6 bases. V was pared by 5 bases and J by 5 bases, with 19 bases between. The CDR3 extends over 16 amino acids. Germline V lookup: CDR1 MDHEN, CDR2 SYDVKM. This CDR3 reads CASSDTGLGLDQPQHF. The CDR3 DNA reads TGTGCCAGCAGTGATACAGGGCTGGGGTTGGATCAGCCCCAGCATTTT.

This sequence joins TRBV18 and TRBJ1-2; 9 nucleotides line up with TRBD1. This CDR3 region has 14 residues. CDR1 and CDR2 (germline): KGHSH, LQKENI. The ends lost 6 bases at V and 2 bases at J; junction bases unmatched: 4. The DNA of the CDR3 is TGTGCCAGCTCGGAAGGACAGGGGAACTATGGCTACACCTTC. Its translation: CASSEGQGNYGYTF.

V is TRBV7-9 and J is TRBJ2-7, with 9 bases identical to TRBD2. The V gene's germline CDR1 is SEHNR and CDR2 FQNEAQ (reference sequence). The CDR3 consists of 14 residues. V lost 4 bases, J lost 6 bases, and 7 bases stayed unmatched. The CDR3 region is CASSSGLAYSEQYF. CDR3 DNA: TGTGCCAGCAGCTCGGGACTAGCTTATTCCGAGCAGTACTTC.

This chain connects TRBV11-2 to TRBJ2-5; 7 positions agree with TRBD1. The germline gives CDR1 SGHAT, CDR2 FQNNGV. Unmatched junction bases numbered 4, after V lost 4 bases and J lost 5 bases. This CDR3 is 13 amino acids long. CDR3 bases: TGTGCCAGCAGCTACAGGGGTTGGGAGACCCAGTACTTC. It yields the protein CASSYRGWETQYF.

The chain links TRBV5-4 to TRBJ2-1, with 11 bases matching TRBD2. The germline CDR1 and CDR2 sequences are SGHNT and YYREEE (reference sequence). The CDR3 spans 12 residues. V shed 2 bases, J shed 12 bases, and the junction held 1 base outside the gene matches. In DNA, the CDR3 is TGTGCCAGCAGCTTCCTAGCGGGGGGGCAGTTCTTC. Its translation is CASSFLAGGQFF.